This T cell receptor beta chain stems from a study of early stage breast cancer tumors. Overall study: About eight ER+/PR+/HER2- tumors were invasive ductal; a few were invasive lobular.

V was clipped by 4 bases and J by 2 bases; unmatched bases: 6. The CDR3 runs 16 residues. Germline V lookup: CDR1 KGHSH, CDR2 LQKENI. A remark on this clone: Its antigen remains unidentified.

Overall study results and limits: Compared with adjacent normal breast, tumors showed about 2.3-fold denser, more clonal T cells. Comparing each tissue with blood distinguished tumor from normal in about 85% of the 16 patients.

Each sample had two DNA replicates, about 0.47 ug blood or about 1.5 ug tissue. Only in-frame clones appear in the TCRdb table, and some are missing; sequencing was by immunoSEQ multiplex PCR. The data show roughly 49,000 clones, around 80% seen once. The sequence was obtained from a person aged 40 to 49 with breast cancer. The specimen sequenced was blood. V and J are TRBV18 and TRBJ1-3; 9 bases line up with TRBD1. CDR3 sequence reads: CASSRGTGSPGNTIYF. Here the CDR3 DNA reads TGTGCCAGCTCACGCGGGACAGGGTCCCCTGGAAACACCATATATTTT.